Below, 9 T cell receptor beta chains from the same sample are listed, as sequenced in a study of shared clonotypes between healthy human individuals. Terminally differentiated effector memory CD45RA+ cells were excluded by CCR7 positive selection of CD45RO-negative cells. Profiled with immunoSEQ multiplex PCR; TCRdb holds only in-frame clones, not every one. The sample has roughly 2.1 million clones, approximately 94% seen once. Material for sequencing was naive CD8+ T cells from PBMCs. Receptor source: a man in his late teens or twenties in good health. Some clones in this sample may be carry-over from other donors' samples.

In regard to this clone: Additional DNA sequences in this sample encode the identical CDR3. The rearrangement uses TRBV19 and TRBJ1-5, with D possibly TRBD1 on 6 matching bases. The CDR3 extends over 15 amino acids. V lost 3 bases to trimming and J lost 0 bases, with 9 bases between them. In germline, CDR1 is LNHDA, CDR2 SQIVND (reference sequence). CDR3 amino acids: CASSITGYSNQPQHF. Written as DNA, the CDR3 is TGTGCCAGTAGTATTACAGGGTATAGCAATCAGCCCCAGCATTTT.

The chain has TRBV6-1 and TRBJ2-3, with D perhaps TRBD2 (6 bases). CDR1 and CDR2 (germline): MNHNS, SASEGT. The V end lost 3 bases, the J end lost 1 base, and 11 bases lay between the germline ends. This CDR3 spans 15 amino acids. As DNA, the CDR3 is TGTGCCAGCAGTGACCTTAGCGGAGGCACAGATACGCAGTATTTT. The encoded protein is CASSDLSGGTDTQYF.

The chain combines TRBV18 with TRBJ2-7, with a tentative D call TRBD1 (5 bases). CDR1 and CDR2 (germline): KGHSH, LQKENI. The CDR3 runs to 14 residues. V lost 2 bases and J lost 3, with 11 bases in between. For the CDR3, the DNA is TGTGCCAGCTCACCAGTGGGGCAACTCTACGAGCAGTACTTC. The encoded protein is CASSPVGQLYEQYF.

The CDR3 reads CASSPSTDTQYF. DNA of the CDR3: TGTGCCAGCAGCCCAAGCACAGATACGCAGTATTTT. This sequence joins TRBV2 and TRBJ2-3; D unclear. V lost 6 bases to trimming and J lost 0 bases, with 4 bases between them. CDR3 size: 12 residues. Per the germline V gene, CDR1 is SNHLY and CDR2 is FYNNEI.

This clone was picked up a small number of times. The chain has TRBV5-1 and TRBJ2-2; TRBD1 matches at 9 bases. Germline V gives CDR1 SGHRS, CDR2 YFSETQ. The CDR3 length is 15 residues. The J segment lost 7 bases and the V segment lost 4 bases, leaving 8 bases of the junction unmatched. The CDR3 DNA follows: TGCGCCAGCAGCCCGACAGGGGGGAGTAGCGGGGAGCTGTTTTTT. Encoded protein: CASSPTGGSSGELFF.

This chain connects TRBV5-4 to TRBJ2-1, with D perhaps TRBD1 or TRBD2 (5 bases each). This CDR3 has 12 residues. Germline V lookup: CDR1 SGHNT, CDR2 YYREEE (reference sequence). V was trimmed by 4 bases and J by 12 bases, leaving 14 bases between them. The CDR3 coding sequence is TGTGCCAGCAGCCAAAGAGGGGATCTGCAGTTCTTC. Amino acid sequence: CASSQRGDLQFF.

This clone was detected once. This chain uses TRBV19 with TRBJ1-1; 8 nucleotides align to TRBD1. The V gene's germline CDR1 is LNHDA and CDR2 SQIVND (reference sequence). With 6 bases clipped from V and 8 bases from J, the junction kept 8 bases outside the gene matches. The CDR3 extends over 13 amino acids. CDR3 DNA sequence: TGTGCCAGTAGGGGACAGGTCTCTCCCGAAGCTTTCTTT. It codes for CASRGQVSPEAFF.

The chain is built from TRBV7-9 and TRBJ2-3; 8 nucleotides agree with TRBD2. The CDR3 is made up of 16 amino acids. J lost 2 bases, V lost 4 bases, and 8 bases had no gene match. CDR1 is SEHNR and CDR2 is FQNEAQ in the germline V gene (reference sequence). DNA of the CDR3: TGTGCCAGCAGCTCTCTACTAGCGGCTGACACAGATACGCAGTATTTT. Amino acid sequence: CASSSLLAADTDTQYF.

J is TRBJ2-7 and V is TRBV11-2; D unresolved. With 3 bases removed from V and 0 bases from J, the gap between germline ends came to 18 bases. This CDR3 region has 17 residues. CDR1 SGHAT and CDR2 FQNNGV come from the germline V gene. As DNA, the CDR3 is TGTGCCAGCAGCTTGGGAATCCGGGTCCCCTTCTCCTACGAGCAGTACTTC. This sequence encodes CASSLGIRVPFSYEQYF.